A single sample is the source of the 11 T cell receptor beta chains below, sequenced in a study of beta chain features in type 1 diabetes. Regarding the study as a whole: In every one of the four CD4+ subsets, TCRB CDR3s were moderately but significantly shorter in Type 1 diabetes patients.

As every portion of the isolated RNA was reverse transcribed, the sequencing read expressed TCRB transcripts. Assay used: immunoSEQ multiplex PCR; TCRdb lists only in-frame clones, some missing. The table includes about 180,000 clones, over 6% detected once. Their cognate antigens are unknown. Sequenced sample: central memory CD4+ T cells from blood. These receptors came from a young man with type 1 diabetes.

This clone turned up a few times. In the same sample, other DNA sequences code for this CDR3. V gene TRBV4-3 combines with J gene TRBJ2-3, with no clear D. Germline loops: CDR1 LGHNA, CDR2 YSLEER. V lost 0 bases to trimming and J lost 6 bases, with 10 bases between them. The CDR3 extends over 14 amino acids. The CDR3 is CASSQETPGDTQYF. CDR3 DNA: TGCGCCAGCAGCCAAGAAACACCCGGGGATACGCAGTATTTT.

V and J are TRBV27 and TRBJ1-5; TRBD1 might be the D (6 bases). Per the germline V gene, CDR1 is MNHEY and CDR2 is SMNVEV (reference sequence). This CDR3 spans 17 amino acids. Between the trimmed V and J ends, which lost 1 base and 6 bases, there was a span of 19 bases. CDR3 region: CASSLYRAAGGGQPQHF. The CDR3 nucleotides are TGTGCCAGCAGTTTATACAGGGCGGCTGGCGGCGGTCAGCCCCAGCATTTT.

The chain combines TRBV5-1 with TRBJ2-5; tentative D call: TRBD2 (5 bases). V lost 5 bases and J lost 4, with 12 bases in between. Germline CDR1 is SGHRS and CDR2 is YFSETQ. The length of the CDR3 is 13 residues. The CDR3 loop reads CASRPGLGETQYF. Written as DNA, the CDR3 is TGCGCCAGCAGACCCGGACTCGGAGAGACCCAGTACTTC.

This clone was found a few times. This chain connects TRBV25-1 to TRBJ2-1; D remains ambiguous. V gave up 5 bases and J gave up 6 bases, with 8 bases separating them. The CDR3 is 12 amino acids. The germline V gene has CDR1 MGHDK and CDR2 SYGVNS. The DNA of the CDR3 is TGTGCCAGCAGTCGTTCGGGCAATGAGCAGTTCTTC. Protein: CASSRSGNEQFF.

The gene calls are TRBV27 and TRBJ2-1; a possible D gene is TRBD2 (6 bases). CDR3 length equals 13 residues. V was clipped by 7 bases and J by 8 bases, with 15 bases between them. Germline V gene sequence: CDR1 MNHEY, CDR2 SMNVEV (reference sequence). CDR3 DNA sequence: TGTGCCAGCACCGGGGGTGTATATTATGAGCAGTTCTTC. Its protein product is CASTGGVYYEQFF.

V is TRBV10-3 and J is TRBJ1-2, with D perhaps TRBD1 (6 bases). The CDR3 length is 14 residues. Trimming removed 3 bases from V and 8 bases from J, with 16 bases in between. Germline V gives CDR1 ENHRY, CDR2 SYGVKD. The CDR3 spells CAISDYDRNGGYTF. The CDR3 region has the DNA TGTGCCATCAGTGACTATGACAGGAATGGGGGCTACACCTTC.

The rearrangement joins TRBV5-4 to TRBJ2-3; D perhaps matches TRBD1 (5 bases). This CDR3 has 14 residues. Germline V CDR1 and CDR2: SGHNT, YYREEE (reference sequence). V was clipped by 5 bases and J by 0 bases, with 10 bases between them. The CDR3 DNA sequence: TGTGCCAGCAGACAGGACATTAGCACAGATACGCAGTATTTT. It translates to CASRQDISTDTQYF.

This clone was detected only a few times. The V and J genes are TRBV2 and TRBJ2-1; 10 nucleotides line up with TRBD2. The CDR3 covers 16 residues. Germline V gene data show CDR1 as SNHLY and CDR2 as FYNNEI. After removal of 7 bases from V and 5 bases from J, the junction contained 11 bases not matched to a gene. The CDR3 loop is CASTARTSGVNNEQFF. The CDR3 region has the DNA TGTGCCAGCACCGCCCGGACTAGCGGTGTGAACAATGAGCAGTTCTTC.

This clone was recorded a few times. The rearrangement links TRBV19 to TRBJ2-7; 8 nucleotides line up with TRBD1. V trimming: 6 bases; J trimming: 6 bases; junction bases outside the gene matches: 10. CDR1 and CDR2 from the germline V gene are LNHDA and SQIVND (reference sequence). The CDR3 contains 14 residues. CDR3 sequence (DNA): TGTGCCAGTAGCCCAACCGGACAGGGCGGCGAGCAGTACTTC. It specifies CASSPTGQGGEQYF.

CDR3 in amino acids: CASTSPGVTEAFF. The CDR3 nucleotides are TGTGCCAGCACATCTCCAGGGGTCACTGAAGCTTTCTTT. The gene calls are TRBV28 and TRBJ1-1, with D possibly matching TRBD1 (6 bases). The CDR3 runs 13 residues. V lost 7 bases and J lost 4, with 13 bases in between. Germline V lookup: CDR1 MDHEN, CDR2 SYDVKM.

This clone was seen only a few times. The CDR3 protein is CASSLEQDEQYF. The CDR3, as DNA: TGCGCCAGCAGCTTAGAACAGGACGAGCAGTACTTC. The chain uses TRBV5-1 and TRBJ2-7; the D gene is possibly TRBD1 (5 bases). From germline, CDR1 is SGHRS and CDR2 YFSETQ. The CDR3 has 12 amino acids. V dropped 2 bases and J dropped 5 bases, with 8 bases sitting between them.